The rows below give T cell receptor beta chains drawn from one sample of a study of blood T cell repertoires in COVID-19. Profiling relied on immunoSEQ multiplex PCR, and the TCRdb table lists in-frame clones only, not all of them. The sample yields some 200,000 clones, about 90% seen once. Material for sequencing was peripheral blood. Receptors originate from a woman between 18 and 29 years old who had recovered from COVID-19. The CDR3 runs from the conserved cysteine through the conserved F or W. D genes are given only for firm matches. Size is omitted from some rows. Given values are once, few, many or a class for expanded clones.

d_gene: TRBD2
v_gene: TRBV7-6
j_gene: TRBJ2-5
abundance: once
CDR3aa: CASSLGATSGSETQYF
CDR3nt: TGTGCCAGCAGCTTAGGCGCGACTAGCGGGTCCGAGACCCAGTACTTC

d_gene: -
v_gene: TRBV6-5
j_gene: TRBJ1-2
abundance: many
CDR3aa: CASSFGPKYGYTF
CDR3nt: TGTGCCAGCAGTTTTGGGCCGAAATATGGCTACACCTTC

d_gene: -
v_gene: TRBV7-9
j_gene: TRBJ1-2
abundance: -
CDR3aa: CASSWGDPPNYGYTF
CDR3nt: TGTGCCAGCAGCTGGGGGGATCCTCCCAACTATGGCTACACCTTC

d_gene: TRBD1
v_gene: TRBV6-6
j_gene: TRBJ1-5
abundance: -
CDR3aa: CASSYGNRGQAQPQHF
CDR3nt: TGTGCCAGCAGTTACGGTAACAGGGGGCAGGCTCAGCCCCAGCATTTT

d_gene: TRBD2
v_gene: TRBV24-1
j_gene: TRBJ2-1
abundance: -
CDR3aa: CATSDSSGTSGFYNEQFF
CDR3nt: TGTGCCACCAGTGATTCATCCGGGACTAGCGGTTTCTACAATGAGCAGTTCTTC

d_gene: -
v_gene: TRBV25-1
j_gene: TRBJ2-7
abundance: -
CDR3aa: CASSGPGPEQYF
CDR3nt: TGTGCCAGCAGTGGTCCGGGTCCCGAGCAGTACTTC

d_gene: -
v_gene: TRBV6-5
j_gene: TRBJ1-2
abundance: -
CDR3aa: CASLRTEVDGYTF
CDR3nt: TGTGCCAGCTTACGGACAGAGGTGGATGGCTACACCTTC

d_gene: -
v_gene: TRBV7-6
j_gene: TRBJ2-1
abundance: -
CDR3aa: CASSLSQGFYNEQFF
CDR3nt: TGTGCCAGCAGCTTAAGCCAGGGGTTCTACAATGAGCAGTTCTTC

d_gene: -
v_gene: TRBV6-5
j_gene: TRBJ2-7
abundance: -
CDR3aa: CATQTVGWEQYF
CDR3nt: TGTGCCACCCAGACAGTGGGCTGGGAGCAGTACTTC

d_gene: -
v_gene: TRBV9
j_gene: TRBJ2-5
abundance: -
CDR3aa: CASSPPLGGWETQYF
CDR3nt: TGTGCCAGCAGCCCCCCTCTCGGAGGGTGGGAGACCCAGTACTTC

d_gene: TRBD1
v_gene: TRBV7-9
j_gene: TRBJ1-1
abundance: -
CDR3aa: CASSEGTGVNTEAFF
CDR3nt: TGTGCCAGCAGCGAAGGGACAGGGGTGAACACTGAAGCTTTCTTT

d_gene: TRBD2
v_gene: TRBV30
j_gene: TRBJ2-1
abundance: -
CDR3aa: CAQDTSGHNEQFF
CDR3nt: TGTGCCCAGGACACTAGCGGCCACAATGAGCAGTTCTTC

d_gene: -
v_gene: TRBV14
j_gene: TRBJ1-2
abundance: -
CDR3aa: CASSQDYGVGGYTF
CDR3nt: TGTGCCAGCAGCCAAGATTACGGGGTTGGAGGCTACACCTTC

d_gene: -
v_gene: TRBV7-2
j_gene: TRBJ1-1
abundance: -
CDR3aa: CASSLYLNTEAFF
CDR3nt: TGTGCCAGCAGCTTATACTTGAACACTGAAGCTTTCTTT

d_gene: -
v_gene: TRBV7-9
j_gene: TRBJ1-2
abundance: -
CDR3aa: CASNQGFGYTF
CDR3nt: TGTGCCAGCAATCAGGGTTTTGGCTACACCTTC

d_gene: -
v_gene: TRBV1
j_gene: TRBJ1-2
abundance: -
CDR3aa: CTSSPTDCGYTF
CDR3nt: TGCACCAGCAGCCCGACGGACTGTGGCTACACCTTC

d_gene: -
v_gene: TRBV4-1
j_gene: TRBJ2-7
abundance: once
CDR3aa: CASSQVGSRGHYEQYF
CDR3nt: TGCGCCAGCAGCCAAGTGGGTAGCAGGGGACACTACGAGCAGTACTTC

d_gene: -
v_gene: TRBV12-3/TRBV12-4
j_gene: TRBJ2-1
abundance: few
CDR3aa: CASRRVDEQFF
CDR3nt: TGTGCCAGCAGACGGGTGGATGAGCAGTTCTTC

d_gene: -
v_gene: TRBV7-9
j_gene: TRBJ1-1
abundance: -
CDR3aa: CASSLLDTNTEAFF
CDR3nt: TGTGCCAGCAGCTTACTCGACACCAACACTGAAGCTTTCTTT

d_gene: -
v_gene: TRBV20-1
j_gene: TRBJ1-5
abundance: -
CDR3aa: CSASYRLNQPQHF
CDR3nt: TGCAGTGCTAGTTACAGACTAAATCAGCCCCAGCATTTT

d_gene: TRBD1
v_gene: TRBV10-3
j_gene: TRBJ1-1
abundance: once
CDR3aa: CAISEGGRGTEAFF
CDR3nt: TGTGCCATCAGTGAGGGGGGCAGGGGGACTGAAGCTTTCTTT

d_gene: TRBD2
v_gene: TRBV6-2/TRBV6-3
j_gene: TRBJ2-1
abundance: -
CDR3aa: CASSSPRVSGSANEQFF
CDR3nt: TGTGCCAGCAGTTCCCCGAGGGTGAGCGGGAGTGCAAATGAGCAGTTCTTC

d_gene: TRBD1
v_gene: TRBV7-6
j_gene: TRBJ2-7
abundance: -
CDR3aa: CASSLASGTGSNLYEQYF
CDR3nt: TGTGCCAGCAGCTTAGCGTCGGGGACAGGGTCGAATCTCTACGAGCAGTACTTC

d_gene: -
v_gene: TRBV6-2/TRBV6-3
j_gene: TRBJ2-1
abundance: -
CDR3aa: CASSYEAGAGDEQFF
CDR3nt: TGTGCCAGCAGTTACGAGGCGGGAGCAGGGGATGAGCAGTTCTTC

d_gene: TRBD1
v_gene: TRBV2
j_gene: TRBJ1-5
abundance: -
CDR3aa: CASSQDRGNQPQHF
CDR3nt: TGTGCCAGCAGCCAGGACAGGGGCAATCAGCCCCAGCATTTT

d_gene: -
v_gene: TRBV13
j_gene: TRBJ1-1
abundance: -
CDR3aa: CASAEPGVLTEAFF
CDR3nt: TGTGCCAGCGCCGAACCAGGGGTCCTCACTGAAGCTTTCTTT

d_gene: -
v_gene: TRBV5-4
j_gene: TRBJ1-2
abundance: -
CDR3aa: CASSLERDVYGYTF
CDR3nt: TGTGCCAGCAGCTTGGAGCGGGACGTCTATGGCTACACCTTC

d_gene: TRBD1
v_gene: TRBV7-6
j_gene: TRBJ2-7
abundance: -
CDR3aa: CASSRDSPPTYEQYF
CDR3nt: TGTGCCAGCAGCCGGGACAGCCCCCCAACCTACGAGCAGTACTTC

d_gene: TRBD1
v_gene: TRBV9
j_gene: TRBJ1-2
abundance: -
CDR3aa: CASSARTGDGGYTF
CDR3nt: TGTGCCAGCAGCGCAAGGACAGGGGATGGTGGCTACACCTTC

d_gene: -
v_gene: TRBV4-3
j_gene: TRBJ2-5
abundance: -
CDR3aa: CASSQDGTTQETQYF
CDR3nt: TGCGCCAGCAGCCAAGACGGGACAACCCAAGAGACCCAGTACTTC

d_gene: TRBD1
v_gene: TRBV2
j_gene: TRBJ1-2
abundance: -
CDR3aa: CASSFRDRGVGYTF
CDR3nt: TGTGCCAGCAGTTTCCGGGACAGGGGGGTTGGCTACACCTTC

d_gene: -
v_gene: TRBV5-4
j_gene: TRBJ1-6
abundance: -
CDR3aa: CASSFYDRINNSPLHF
CDR3nt: TGTGCCAGCAGCTTCTACGACAGGATAAATAATTCACCCCTCCACTTT

d_gene: TRBD1
v_gene: TRBV13
j_gene: TRBJ1-1
abundance: -
CDR3aa: CASAGQGALGTEAFF
CDR3nt: TGTGCCAGCGCAGGACAGGGGGCTTTAGGCACTGAAGCTTTCTTT

d_gene: TRBD2
v_gene: TRBV4-3
j_gene: TRBJ2-7
abundance: -
CDR3aa: CASSGNGGSSYEQYF
CDR3nt: TGCGCCAGCAGCGGGAATGGCGGGAGCTCCTACGAGCAGTACTTC

d_gene: TRBD1
v_gene: TRBV5-4
j_gene: TRBJ1-2
abundance: -
CDR3aa: CASSSRDSYGYTF
CDR3nt: TGTGCCAGCAGCTCCCGGGACAGTTATGGCTACACCTTC

d_gene: -
v_gene: TRBV2
j_gene: TRBJ1-5
abundance: -
CDR3aa: CASTLEGISNQPQHF
CDR3nt: TGTGCCAGCACGCTGGAGGGAATCAGCAATCAGCCCCAGCATTTT

d_gene: -
v_gene: TRBV5-1
j_gene: TRBJ2-7
abundance: -
CDR3aa: CASSLATTTVYEQYF
CDR3nt: TGCGCCAGCAGCTTGGCGACTACAACGGTCTACGAGCAGTACTTC

d_gene: TRBD2
v_gene: TRBV5-4
j_gene: TRBJ2-1
abundance: -
CDR3aa: CASSWTSGDNEQFF
CDR3nt: TGTGCCAGCAGCTGGACTAGCGGGGACAATGAGCAGTTCTTC

d_gene: TRBD1
v_gene: TRBV4-1
j_gene: TRBJ1-1
abundance: -
CDR3aa: CASSPGTGVGEAFF
CDR3nt: TGCGCCAGCAGCCCGGGGACAGGGGTGGGTGAAGCTTTCTTT

d_gene: -
v_gene: TRBV19
j_gene: TRBJ2-2
abundance: -
CDR3aa: CASSIDLGVGEKGVSAELFF
CDR3nt: TGTGCCAGTAGTATAGATCTAGGGGTCGGCGAAAAAGGGGTCTCTGCGGAGCTGTTTTTT

d_gene: TRBD2
v_gene: TRBV6-5
j_gene: TRBJ2-1
abundance: -
CDR3aa: CASSRREGYNEQFF
CDR3nt: TGTGCCAGCTCACGGCGGGAGGGCTACAATGAGCAGTTCTTC

d_gene: -
v_gene: TRBV6-6
j_gene: TRBJ1-1
abundance: -
CDR3aa: CASSGGDGMNTEAFF
CDR3nt: TGTGCCAGCAGCGGAGGGGACGGTATGAACACTGAAGCTTTCTTT

d_gene: TRBD2
v_gene: TRBV6-2/TRBV6-3
j_gene: TRBJ2-5
abundance: -
CDR3aa: CASSYISGGETQYF
CDR3nt: TGTGCCAGCAGTTATATTAGCGGGGGGGAGACCCAGTACTTC

d_gene: TRBD1
v_gene: TRBV3-1/TRBV3-2
j_gene: TRBJ2-1
abundance: -
CDR3aa: CASERAGGRSYNEQFF
CDR3nt: TGTGCCAGCGAGAGGGCAGGGGGCCGTTCCTACAATGAGCAGTTCTTC

d_gene: TRBD2
v_gene: TRBV11-3
j_gene: TRBJ2-1
abundance: -
CDR3aa: CASSLYGASGNEQFF
CDR3nt: TGTGCCAGCAGCTTATATGGGGCTAGCGGCAATGAGCAGTTCTTC